The 29 T cell receptor beta chains below come from one sample, sequenced in a study of blood T cell repertoires in COVID-19. Measured with immunoSEQ multiplex PCR; TCRdb has only the in-frame clones, and not every one. Found here are over 50,000 clones, roughly 80% of them singletons; the top ten hold about 3.8%. Sequenced input: PBMCs or T cells enriched from blood (not recorded which). The source is a woman in her 40s with acute COVID-19.

The chain combines TRBV9 with TRBJ2-1; 9 nucleotides agree with TRBD1. V lost 3 bases to trimming and J lost 0 bases; unmatched junction nucleotides: 1. The CDR3 runs to 15 residues. Germline values: CDR1 SGDLS, CDR2 YYNGEE. Here the CDR3 DNA reads TGTGCCAGCAGCGCGGACAGGGGCTCCTACAATGAGCAGTTCTTC. Translating it yields CASSADRGSYNEQFF.

This clone was detected only once. The rearrangement links TRBV19 to TRBJ1-1; D is perhaps TRBD1 (5 bases). This CDR3 is built from 14 residues. Trimming took 8 bases from V and 0 from J, leaving 13 bases between them. CDR1 is LNHDA, CDR2 SQIVND, per germline (reference sequence). CDR3 coding DNA: TGTGCCAGTTCCGAGGAGGGGTTGAACACTGAAGCTTTCTTT. Protein: CASSEEGLNTEAFF. The full variable domain, in which reference TRBV19 and TRBJ1-1 provide the parts outside the CDR3, is DGGITQSPKYLFRKEGQNVTLSCEQNLNHDAMYWYRQDPGQGLRLIYYSQIVNDFQKGDIAEGYSVSREKKESFPLTVTSAQKNPTAFYLCASSEEGLNTEAFFGQGTRLTVV.

This clone appeared a few times. The chain joins TRBV28 to TRBJ1-1; D gene unclear. Germline V gives CDR1 MDHEN, CDR2 SYDVKM. This CDR3 comprises 13 residues. Trimming shortened V by 5 bases and J by 3 bases, and 10 bases separated the two germline ends. In nucleotides, the CDR3 is TGTGCCAGCAGTCTCCCCCAGGACACTGAAGCTTTCTTT. It translates to CASSLPQDTEAFF. The complete variable domain, with remaining parts taken from reference TRBV28 and TRBJ1-1, reads DVKVTQSSRYLVKRTGEKVFLECVQDMDHENMFWYRQDPGLGLRLIYFSYDVKMKEKGDIPEGYSVSREKKERFSLILESASTNQTSMYLCASSLPQDTEAFFGQGTRLTVV.

This chain uses TRBV12-3 or TRBV12-4 with TRBJ2-3, with 7 bases fitting TRBD1. The CDR3 sequence is 13 residues long. V lost 6 bases to trimming and J lost 4 bases; unmatched junction nucleotides: 4. For the CDR3, the DNA is TGTGCCAGCAGCCGGGACAGTTCAGATACGCAGTATTTT. Residues: CASSRDSSDTQYF.

The V and J genes are TRBV18 and TRBJ2-3; D gene ambiguous. The CDR3 length is 17 residues. Germline lookup yields CDR1 KGHSH and CDR2 LQKENI. V was shortened by 2 bases and J by 1 base, with 16 bases between the two germline ends. The CDR3: CASSPFRRAEGTDTQYF. CDR3 bases: TGTGCCAGCTCACCATTTCGGCGCGCCGAGGGCACAGATACGCAGTATTTT. Full variable domain (outside the CDR3, taken from reference TRBV18 and TRBJ2-3): NAGVMQNPRHLVRRRGQEARLRCSPMKGHSHVYWYRQLPEEGLKFMVYLQKENIIDESGMPKERFSAEFPKEGPSILRIQQVVRGDSAAYFCASSPFRRAEGTDTQYFGPGTRLTVL.

J is TRBJ1-3 and V is TRBV2, with 7 bases lining up with TRBD1. This CDR3 comprises 14 residues. Germline V gene sequence: CDR1 SNHLY, CDR2 FYNNEI. The ends lost 6 bases at V and 4 bases at J; junction bases unmatched: 6. This chain's CDR3 is CASRGQYLGNTIYF. In DNA, the CDR3 is TGTGCCAGCAGGGGACAGTACCTCGGAAACACCATATATTTT.

This clone has only a few counts. The chain carries TRBV7-9 and TRBJ2-6; 8 positions match TRBD2. V dropped 5 bases and J dropped 7; count of bases not matched to a gene: 13. CDR1 is SEHNR, CDR2 FQNEAQ, per germline (reference sequence). The CDR3 is 17 amino acids. The chain's CDR3 is CASSTPTGTRGANVLTF. Here the CDR3 DNA reads TGTGCCAGCAGCACCCCCACCGGGACTAGAGGTGCCAACGTCCTGACTTTC. The complete variable domain, with remaining parts taken from reference TRBV7-9 and TRBJ2-6, reads DTGVSQNPRHKITKRGQNVTFRCDPISEHNRLYWYRQTLGQGPEFLTYFQNEAQLEKSRLLSDRFSAERPKGSFSTLEIQRTEQGDSAMYLCASSTPTGTRGANVLTFGAGSRLTVL.

This clone was observed a single time. This rearrangement joins TRBV7-8 to TRBJ2-1, with D possibly matching TRBD2 (6 bases). Germline lookup yields CDR1 SGHVS and CDR2 FQNEAQ. With 0 bases removed from V and 2 bases from J, the gap between germline ends came to 20 bases. The CDR3 contains 19 residues. For the CDR3, the DNA is TGTGCCAGCAGCTTAGCAAGGGGCCCGGGACTCTCGGCCTACAATGAGCAGTTCTTC. Translating gives CASSLARGPGLSAYNEQFF.

The V and J genes are TRBV6-5 and TRBJ1-5; tentatively, D is TRBD1 (5 bases). Looked up from germline, CDR1 is MNHEY and CDR2 is SVGAGI. The CDR3 loop spans 14 amino acids. Trimming left V 2 bases short and J 7 bases short, with 12 bases between. CDR3 region: CASSYSRGRQPQHF. Here the CDR3 DNA reads TGTGCCAGCAGTTACAGTAGGGGAAGGCAGCCCCAGCATTTT.

V usage is TRBV27 and J usage is TRBJ1-1, with 10 bases matching TRBD1. This CDR3 is 15 amino acids long. J lost 5 bases, V lost 4 bases, and 7 bases had no gene match. Germline CDR1 is MNHEY and CDR2 is SMNVEV (reference sequence). CDR3 DNA sequence: TGTGCCAGCAGTTCGCCGGGACAGGGGTTGACTGAAGCTTTCTTT. This codes for CASSSPGQGLTEAFF.

The rearrangement joins TRBV19 to TRBJ2-7; 10 positions agree with TRBD1. Germline loops: CDR1 LNHDA, CDR2 SQIVND (reference sequence). There are 16 residues in the CDR3. The trim removed 3 bases at V and 5 bases at J, leaving 10 bases unmatched. CDR3: CASSILPGQGTNEQYF. The CDR3, as DNA: TGTGCCAGTAGTATTCTCCCGGGACAGGGGACCAACGAGCAGTACTTC.

The chain employs TRBV7-2 and TRBJ2-1; 7 nucleotides align to TRBD2. V trimming: 1 base; J trimming: 3 bases; junction bases outside the gene matches: 3. Germline V CDR1 and CDR2: SGHTA, FQGNSA. The CDR3 length is 15 residues. CDR3 protein: CASSLGAGNYNEQFF. The DNA of the CDR3 is TGTGCCAGCAGCTTAGGAGCGGGGAACTACAATGAGCAGTTCTTC.

The chain is built from TRBV19 and TRBJ1-1; TRBD1 aligns across 9 bases. V was clipped by 3 bases and J by 1 base; unmatched bases: 3. The CDR3 loop spans 15 amino acids. Germline V gene lookup returns CDR1 LNHDA and CDR2 SQIVND (reference sequence). The CDR3 coding sequence is TGTGCCAGTAGTATCGACAGGGGGGCGAACACTGAAGCTTTCTTT. Translation gives CASSIDRGANTEAFF.

The chain links TRBV5-1 to TRBJ2-5; 8 nucleotides agree with TRBD1. The ends lost 0 bases at V and 4 bases at J; junction bases unmatched: 5. The CDR3 extends over 15 amino acids. Looked up from germline, CDR1 is SGHRS and CDR2 is YFSETQ. CDR3 in DNA: TGCGCCAGCAGCTTGGACGGACAGGGCGCAGAGACCCAGTACTTC. This encodes CASSLDGQGAETQYF.

The chain is built from TRBV6-5 and TRBJ2-6, with D possibly matching TRBD1 (6 bases). The V gene's germline CDR1 is MNHEY and CDR2 SVGAGI. V lost 4 bases to trimming and J lost 2 bases, with 9 bases between them. The CDR3 contains 15 residues. CDR3 in amino acids: CASSSSGAGANVLTF. CDR3 bases: TGTGCCAGCAGTTCCTCAGGGGCTGGGGCCAACGTCCTGACTTTC.

J is TRBJ2-1 and V is TRBV18; possible D gene TRBD2, 5 bases. Trimming removed 2 bases from V and 8 bases from J, with 7 bases in between. CDR3 length: 12 residues. Per the germline V gene, CDR1 is KGHSH and CDR2 is LQKENI. The CDR3 region is CASSPSSYEQFF. The DNA for the CDR3 is TGTGCCAGCTCACCATCTAGCTATGAGCAGTTCTTC.

In DNA, the CDR3 is TGTGCCAGCAGCGTAGAACCAGAGAACACTGAAGCTTTCTTT. Translating gives CASSVEPENTEAFF. The chain employs TRBV9 and TRBJ1-1; no clear D. CDR1 and CDR2 from the germline V gene are SGDLS and YYNGEE. V shed 0 bases and J shed 1 base, with 7 bases lying between them. The CDR3 is made up of 14 amino acids.

The gene calls are TRBV7-9 and TRBJ2-2; D remains unclear. This CDR3 has 15 amino acids. V was cut by 1 base and J by 3 bases, with 9 bases left in between. Germline V lookup: CDR1 SEHNR, CDR2 FQNEAQ (reference sequence). The CDR3 DNA follows: TGTGCCAGCAGCTTAGACGCGGCGGACACCGGGGAGCTGTTTTTT. It encodes CASSLDAADTGELFF. Full variable domain (remainder filled in from reference TRBV7-9 and TRBJ2-2): DTGVSQNPRHKITKRGQNVTFRCDPISEHNRLYWYRQTLGQGPEFLTYFQNEAQLEKSRLLSDRFSAERPKGSFSTLEIQRTEQGDSAMYLCASSLDAADTGELFFGEGSRLTVL.

The chain employs TRBV6-6 and TRBJ2-7; 11 bases are shared with TRBD1. This CDR3 contains 15 residues. The germline V gene has CDR1 MNHNY and CDR2 SVGAGI (reference sequence). V dropped 2 bases and J dropped 6; count of bases not matched to a gene: 6. The CDR3 region has the DNA TGTGCCAGCAGTTACCAAGGACAGGGGGCGGGCGAGCAGTACTTC. Encoded protein: CASSYQGQGAGEQYF.

V is TRBV6-5 and J is TRBJ2-3, with TRBD1 as a possible D gene (6 bases). The CDR3 sequence is 13 residues long. Germline V CDR1 and CDR2: MNHEY, SVGAGI. With 8 bases removed from V and 7 bases from J, the gap between germline ends came to 16 bases. CDR3 in DNA: TGTGCCAGCCAAGGTGGGGGCGTAAATACGCAGTATTTT. Its protein is CASQGGGVNTQYF.

This clone has just one count. The V call is TRBV6-5, the J call TRBJ2-7; possibly TRBD1 for D (6 bases). CDR1 and CDR2 (germline): MNHEY, SVGAGI. CDR3 size: 14 residues. The V gene lost 6 bases and the J gene lost 2 bases, with 14 bases spanning the gap. CDR3 residues: CASRRAGTPYEQYV. The CDR3 region has the DNA TGTGCCAGCAGACGGGCCGGGACACCCTACGAGCAGTACGTC.

The chain is built from TRBV11-2 and TRBJ1-1; D is unclear. Trimming removed 2 bases at V and 4 bases at J, with 14 bases between. Per the germline V gene, CDR1 is SGHAT and CDR2 is FQNNGV. This CDR3 spans 15 amino acids. The CDR3 spells CASSLRVAGSTEAFF. CDR3 nucleotides: TGTGCCAGCAGCTTACGGGTCGCGGGGAGCACTGAAGCTTTCTTT.

This clone came up once. The chain combines TRBV11-2 with TRBJ1-4, with 7 bases lining up with TRBD1. Germline-derived CDR1 and CDR2 are SGHAT and FQNNGV. With V trimmed by 5 bases and J by 3 bases, 6 bases remained unmatched. There are 15 residues in the CDR3. This CDR3 reads CASSLRGQSNEKLFF. The CDR3 bases are TGTGCCAGCAGCCTACGGGGACAGTCTAATGAAAAACTGTTTTTT.

V gene TRBV14 combines with J gene TRBJ1-6; TRBD1 matches at 9 bases. The CDR3 extends over 17 amino acids. In germline, CDR1 is SGHDN, CDR2 FVKESK. Unmatched junction bases numbered 9, after V lost 5 bases and J lost 4 bases. CDR3 DNA sequence: TGTGCCAGCAGCTACAGGGGGCCGAGCCAATATAATTCACCCCTCCACTTT. Translation gives CASSYRGPSQYNSPLHF. Variable domain in full (rest from reference TRBV14 and TRBJ1-6): EAGVTQFPSHSVIEKGQTVTLRCDPISGHDNLYWYRRVMGKEIKFLLHFVKESKQDESGMPNNRFLAERTGGTYSTLKVQPAELEDSGVYFCASSYRGPSQYNSPLHFGNGTRLTVT.

This clone was seen only once. The chain's CDR3 is CASSESYGGTGQYV. The CDR3 nucleotides are TGTGCCAGCAGTGAAAGTTATGGGGGGACGGGGCAGTACGTC. This chain connects TRBV6-1 to TRBJ2-7; tentatively, D is TRBD2 (6 bases). Germline values: CDR1 MNHNS, CDR2 SASEGT. The CDR3 is 14 residues long. The V and J ends lost 2 bases and 9 bases respectively, with 17 bases between them.

The rearrangement joins TRBV14 to TRBJ2-2; a weak D match, TRBD2 (5 bases). This CDR3 contains 20 residues. In germline, CDR1 is SGHDN, CDR2 FVKESK. V was pared by 3 bases and J by 0 bases, with 23 bases between. CDR3 sequence (DNA): TGTGCCAGCAGCCACCGCCTCCGGGATGATCCATTTGCGAACACCGGGGAGCTGTTTTTT. This codes for CASSHRLRDDPFANTGELFF.

The chain uses TRBV5-4 and TRBJ1-6, with 8 bases lining up with TRBD1. The CDR3 runs 16 residues. With V trimmed by 4 bases and J by 6 bases, 9 bases remained unmatched. CDR1 is SGHNT, CDR2 YYREEE, per germline (reference sequence). The CDR3 DNA is TGTGCCAGCAGCCCGGACCGGACAGGGAGTAATTCACCCCTCCACTTT. Its translation: CASSPDRTGSNSPLHF.

The chain uses TRBV7-8 and TRBJ1-1; 8 positions agree with TRBD1. Germline CDR1 is SGHVS and CDR2 is FQNEAQ. This CDR3 comprises 16 residues. V lost 5 bases and J lost 7; bases outside the gene matches: 15. CDR3 amino acids: CASSPGQGTSGGEAFF. CDR3 in DNA: TGTGCCAGCAGCCCCGGACAGGGCACCTCCGGGGGTGAAGCTTTCTTT.

This rearrangement joins TRBV27 to TRBJ1-2; 8 bases map to TRBD1. J lost 2 bases, V lost 7 bases, and 6 bases had no gene match. CDR1 and CDR2 (germline): MNHEY, SMNVEV (reference sequence). The CDR3 contains 14 residues. CDR3 nucleotide sequence: TGTGCCAGCAACCCTCAGGGGGCGAACTATGGCTACACCTTC. Residues: CASNPQGANYGYTF.